These 21 T cell receptor beta chains were all obtained from the same sample, sequenced in a study of CD8 T cells in Susac syndrome (dated by TCRdb to about 2019). Libraries were prepared through the immunoSEQ multiplex PCR assay. RNA was extracted with the RNeasy kit and roughly 0.5 to 1 ug was reverse transcribed using random hexamers. TCRdb reworked the public reads: Q25 trimming with fastp, MiXCR clone assembly, productive beta chains retained. CDR3 protein duplicates are merged, each entry listing the most common genes and DNA. The table for this sample lists roughly 140,000 distinct CDR3 sequences; roughly 95% of them were counted only once. In total, the top ten clones hold 0.15% of the sample. Input material: CD8+ T cells from PBMCs. Every receptor here comes from a human donor with multiple sclerosis.

In this sample, this clonotype turned up once. The chain combines TRBV20-1 with TRBJ1-1; no firm D call. The CDR3 runs to 14 residues. Between the trimmed V and J ends, which lost 0 bases and 1 base, there was a span of 9 bases. Germline lookup yields CDR1 DFQATT and CDR2 SNEGSKA (reference sequence). CDR3 bases: TGCAGTGCTAGAGAACCGGTTTCGAACACTGAAGCTTTCTTT. It translates to CSAREPVSNTEAFF.

V is TRBV12-3 or TRBV12-4 and J is TRBJ2-2; tentatively, D is TRBD2 (5 bases). This CDR3 region has 15 residues. V was clipped by 7 bases and J by 2 bases, with 14 bases between them. Written as DNA, the CDR3 is TGTGCCAGCATCCCTAGCCGGGAAAACACCGGGGAGCTGTTTTTT. This encodes CASIPSRENTGELFF.

V and J are TRBV7-9 and TRBJ2-7, with D perhaps TRBD1 (6 bases). V was shortened by 5 bases and J by 5 bases, with 13 bases between the two germline ends. Germline V lookup: CDR1 SEHNR, CDR2 FQNEAQ (reference sequence). This CDR3 has 13 amino acids. The CDR3 bases are TGTGCCAGCAGCCCGTGGACAGAGGACGAGCAGTACTTC. Its translation: CASSPWTEDEQYF. Filled out from reference TRBV7-9 and TRBJ2-7, the complete variable domain reads DTGVSQNPRHKITKRGQNVTFRCDPISEHNRLYWYRQTLGQGPEFLTYFQNEAQLEKSRLLSDRFSAERPKGSFSTLEIQRTEQGDSAMYLCASSPWTEDEQYFGPGTRLTVT.

V is TRBV29-1 and J is TRBJ1-5, with D maybe TRBD1 (6 bases). V was trimmed by 6 bases and J by 3 bases, leaving 21 bases between them. The length of the CDR3 is 16 residues. Germline V CDR1 and CDR2: SQVTM, ANQGSEA. CDR3 loop: CSVAEGGDTINQPQHF. The CDR3 DNA follows: TGCAGCGTAGCTGAGGGGGGCGATACTATCAATCAGCCCCAGCATTTT.

The chain joins TRBV3-1 to TRBJ1-1, with no clear D. Germline lookup yields CDR1 LGHDT and CDR2 YNNKEL (reference sequence). The CDR3 contains 12 residues. V lost 1 base to trimming and J lost 4 bases, with 4 bases between them. CDR3 residues: CASSQVLTEAFF. CDR3 coding DNA: TGTGCCAGCAGCCAAGTGCTCACTGAAGCTTTCTTT. The full variable domain, rest sourced from reference TRBV3-1 and TRBJ1-1, is DTAVSQTPKYLVTQMGNDKSIKCEQNLGHDTMYWYKQDSKKFLKIMFSYNNKELIINETVPNRFSPKSPDKAHLNLHINSLELGDSAVYFCASSQVLTEAFFGQGTRLTVV.

The V call is TRBV20-1, the J call TRBJ2-5, with a weak D call TRBD2 (6 bases). V was trimmed by 0 bases and J by 1 base, leaving 9 bases between them. In germline, CDR1 is DFQATT, CDR2 SNEGSKA (reference sequence). The CDR3 loop spans 14 amino acids. The CDR3 bases are TGCAGTGCTAGAGACTGGGACTTCCAAGAGACCCAGTACTTC. Translating it yields CSARDWDFQETQYF.

The chain joins TRBV12-3 or TRBV12-4 to TRBJ1-2; no firm D call. The CDR3 spans 14 residues. Trimming removed 6 bases at V and 4 bases at J, with 15 bases between. The CDR3 spells CASSPDGDAYGYTF. Here the CDR3 DNA reads TGTGCCAGCAGCCCGGACGGAGATGCCTATGGCTACACCTTC.

The rearrangement joins TRBV5-1 to TRBJ2-5; D might be TRBD2 (5 bases). Trimming took off 2 bases at V and 5 bases at J, with 13 bases between the two ends. Germline V gene lookup returns CDR1 SGHRS and CDR2 YFSETQ. This CDR3 is 14 amino acids long. CDR3 nucleotide sequence: TGCGCCAGCAGCTTACTAGGATTGGGGGAGACCCAGTACTTC. This encodes CASSLLGLGETQYF. The whole variable domain, filled in from reference TRBV5-1 and TRBJ2-5, reads KAGVTQTPRYLIKTRGQQVTLSCSPISGHRSVSWYQQTPGQGLQFLFEYFSETQRNKGNFPGRFSGRQFSNSRSEMNVSTLELGDSALYLCASSLLGLGETQYFGPGTRLLVL.

The rearrangement joins TRBV4-1 to TRBJ1-3; D unclear. The V gene lost 1 base and the J gene lost 0 bases, with 10 bases spanning the gap. The CDR3 is made up of 16 amino acids. CDR1 is MGHRA, CDR2 YSYEKL, per germline. The CDR3 spells CASSQGLPVSGNTIYF. CDR3 in DNA: TGCGCCAGCAGCCAAGGGCTCCCAGTCTCTGGAAACACCATATATTTT.

The rearrangement uses TRBV30 and TRBJ2-7, with a possible D match to TRBD1 (6 bases). Trimming removed 2 bases at V and 4 bases at J, with 9 bases between. In germline, CDR1 is GTSNPN, CDR2 SVGIG (reference sequence). CDR3 length: 12 residues. CDR3: CAWSWQGYEQYF. Written as DNA, the CDR3 is TGTGCCTGGAGTTGGCAGGGGTACGAGCAGTACTTC.

This clonotype was seen once. This chain links TRBV12-5 with TRBJ1-1; 8 nucleotides match TRBD1. Looked up from germline, CDR1 is LGHNT and CDR2 is FRNRAP. V gave up 4 bases and J gave up 4 bases; unmatched junction bases: 11. CDR3 length: 16 amino acids. As DNA, the CDR3 is TGTGCTAGTGGTTCCCCGACAGGGGCCAGGGGCACTGAAGCTTTCTTT. Its protein is CASGSPTGARGTEAFF.

V and J are TRBV15 and TRBJ2-2; 11 bases agree with TRBD2. In germline, CDR1 is LNHNV, CDR2 YYDKDF (reference sequence). The CDR3 runs to 15 residues. V lost 0 bases, J lost 9 bases, and 3 bases stayed unmatched. The CDR3 nucleotides read TGTGCCACCAGCAGAGAGGCTAGCGGGGGGCGGGAGCTGTTTTTT. This sequence encodes CATSREASGGRELFF.

The genes are TRBV7-2 and TRBJ2-3; D ambiguous. From germline, CDR1 is SGHTA and CDR2 FQGNSA. Trimming stripped 2 bases from V and 0 bases from J, with 9 bases between. The CDR3 has 15 amino acids. The CDR3 protein is CASSLLAFSTDTQYF. CDR3 bases: TGTGCCAGCAGCTTATTGGCCTTCAGCACAGATACGCAGTATTTT.

In DNA form, the CDR3 reads TGTGCCAGCAGTGGACCTGACGGGGCACTTAGCGGCGAGCAGTACTTC. As protein: CASSGPDGALSGEQYF. The gene calls are TRBV2 and TRBJ2-7; D is possibly TRBD2 (6 bases). V was trimmed by 4 bases and J by 6 bases, leaving 22 bases between them. This CDR3 is 16 amino acids long. Germline lookup yields CDR1 SNHLY and CDR2 FYNNEI.

This clonotype was counted a single time. The J gene is TRBJ2-3, the V gene TRBV29-1; TRBD2 matches 10 bases. CDR3 length: 16 amino acids. Losses at the gene ends were 5 bases for V and 0 bases for J; bases not matched to a gene: 8. Germline lookup yields CDR1 SQVTM and CDR2 ANQGSEA. The CDR3 here is CSVLGLAETSTDTQYF. The CDR3, as DNA: TGCAGCGTTCTCGGACTAGCGGAAACTAGCACAGATACGCAGTATTTT.

The V and J genes are TRBV7-9 and TRBJ1-1, with a weak D call TRBD1 (6 bases). The CDR3 spans 15 residues. CDR1 and CDR2 from the germline V gene are SEHNR and FQNEAQ (reference sequence). With 5 bases removed from V and 1 base from J, the gap between germline ends came to 14 bases. The CDR3: CASSPTARGNTEAFF. CDR3 DNA sequence: TGTGCCAGCAGCCCCACTGCCAGGGGGAACACTGAAGCTTTCTTT.

This rearrangement joins TRBV7-9 to TRBJ2-7; D is unresolved. V was cut by 2 bases and J by 1 base, with 6 bases left in between. Germline CDR1 SEHNR, CDR2 FQNEAQ (reference sequence). The CDR3 has 13 residues. CDR3 coding DNA: TGTGCCAGCAGCTTAATCCAGTCCTACGAGCAGTACTTC. Translation: CASSLIQSYEQYF.

The chain couples TRBV30 to TRBJ2-3; TRBD1 might be the D (7 bases). With 5 bases removed from V and 4 bases from J, the gap between germline ends came to 13 bases. This CDR3 is built from 13 residues. The germline CDR1 and CDR2 sequences are GTSNPN and SVGIG (reference sequence). CDR3 region: CAWSEGAADTQYF. CDR3 DNA sequence: TGTGCCTGGTCGGAGGGGGCTGCAGATACGCAGTATTTT.

This clonotype was picked up one time. The chain couples TRBV9 to TRBJ1-2; D is possibly TRBD1 (6 bases). This CDR3 has 12 amino acids. Germline V gives CDR1 SGDLS, CDR2 YYNGEE. Trimming cost V 3 bases and J 5 bases, with 8 bases left between them. In nucleotides, the CDR3 is TGTGCCAGCAGCGATCAGGGGTATGGCTACACCTTC. As protein: CASSDQGYGYTF.

The chain employs TRBV27 and TRBJ1-5, with 7 bases lining up with TRBD1. CDR1 is MNHEY, CDR2 SMNVEV, per germline (reference sequence). This CDR3 has 17 residues. V gave up 2 bases and J gave up 2 bases; unmatched junction bases: 9. The CDR3 sequence: CASSLSREGAGNQPQHF. In DNA, the CDR3 is TGTGCCAGCAGTTTAAGTCGGGAGGGGGCAGGCAATCAGCCCCAGCATTTT.

This rearrangement joins TRBV9 to TRBJ2-5; D may be TRBD2 (5 bases). The ends were cut back, 0 bases at V and 6 bases at J, with 12 bases in the middle. CDR3 length: 14 amino acids. Germline CDR1 reads SGDLS; CDR2 reads YYNGEE. Here the CDR3 DNA reads TGTGCCAGCAGCGTAGGGGGAGATCCGAAGACCCAGTACTTC. Translating gives CASSVGGDPKTQYF.